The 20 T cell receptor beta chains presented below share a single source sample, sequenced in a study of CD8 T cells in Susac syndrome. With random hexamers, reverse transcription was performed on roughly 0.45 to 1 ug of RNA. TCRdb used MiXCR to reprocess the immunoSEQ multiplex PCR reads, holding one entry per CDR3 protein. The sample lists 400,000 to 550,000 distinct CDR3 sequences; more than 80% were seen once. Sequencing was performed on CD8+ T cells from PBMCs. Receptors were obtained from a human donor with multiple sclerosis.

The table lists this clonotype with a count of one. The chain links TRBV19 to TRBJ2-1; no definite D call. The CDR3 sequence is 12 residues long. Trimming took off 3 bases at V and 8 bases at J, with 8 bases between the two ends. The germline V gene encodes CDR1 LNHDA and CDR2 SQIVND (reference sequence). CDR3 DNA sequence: TGTGCCAGTAGTATCCCCCCTCATGAGCAGTTCTTC. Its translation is CASSIPPHEQFF.

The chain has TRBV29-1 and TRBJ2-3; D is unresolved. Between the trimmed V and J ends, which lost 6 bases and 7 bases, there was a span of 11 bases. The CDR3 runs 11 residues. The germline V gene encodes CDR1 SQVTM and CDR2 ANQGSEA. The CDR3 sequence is CSVPEWNTQYF. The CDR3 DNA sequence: TGCAGCGTACCCGAGTGGAATACGCAGTATTTT.

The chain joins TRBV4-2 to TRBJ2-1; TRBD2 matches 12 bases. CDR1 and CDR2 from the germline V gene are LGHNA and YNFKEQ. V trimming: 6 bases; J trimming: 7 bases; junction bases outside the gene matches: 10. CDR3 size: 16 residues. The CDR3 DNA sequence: TGTGCCAGCAGTCCCAATTCTCTAGCGGGAGGGAATGAGCAGTTCTTC. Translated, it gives CASSPNSLAGGNEQFF.

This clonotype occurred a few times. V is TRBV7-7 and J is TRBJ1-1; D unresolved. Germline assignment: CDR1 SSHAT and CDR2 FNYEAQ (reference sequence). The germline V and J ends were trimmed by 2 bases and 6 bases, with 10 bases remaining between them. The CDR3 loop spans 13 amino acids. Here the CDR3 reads CASSLSVGAEAFF. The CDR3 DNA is TGTGCCAGCAGCTTATCGGTGGGCGCTGAAGCTTTCTTT.

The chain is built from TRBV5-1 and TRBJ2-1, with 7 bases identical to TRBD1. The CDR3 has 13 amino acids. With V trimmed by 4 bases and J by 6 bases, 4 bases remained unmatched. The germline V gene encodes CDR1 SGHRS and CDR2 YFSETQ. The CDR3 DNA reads TGCGCCAGCAGCGTTGACAGGGTCAATGAGCAGTTCTTC. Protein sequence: CASSVDRVNEQFF. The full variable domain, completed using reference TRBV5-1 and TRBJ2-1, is KAGVTQTPRYLIKTRGQQVTLSCSPISGHRSVSWYQQTPGQGLQFLFEYFSETQRNKGNFPGRFSGRQFSNSRSEMNVSTLELGDSALYLCASSVDRVNEQFFGPGTRLTVL.

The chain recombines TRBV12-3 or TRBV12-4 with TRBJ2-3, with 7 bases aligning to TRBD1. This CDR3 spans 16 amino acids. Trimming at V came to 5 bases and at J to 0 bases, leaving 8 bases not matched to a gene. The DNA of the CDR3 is TGTGCCAGCAGTCTTACACAGGGGTGGAGCACAGATACGCAGTATTTT. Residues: CASSLTQGWSTDTQYF.

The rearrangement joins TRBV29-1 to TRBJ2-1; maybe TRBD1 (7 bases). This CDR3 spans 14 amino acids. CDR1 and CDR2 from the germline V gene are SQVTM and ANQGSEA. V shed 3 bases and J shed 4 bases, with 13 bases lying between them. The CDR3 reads CSVDLSGGYNEQFF. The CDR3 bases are TGCAGCGTTGATCTGTCAGGGGGGTACAATGAGCAGTTCTTC.

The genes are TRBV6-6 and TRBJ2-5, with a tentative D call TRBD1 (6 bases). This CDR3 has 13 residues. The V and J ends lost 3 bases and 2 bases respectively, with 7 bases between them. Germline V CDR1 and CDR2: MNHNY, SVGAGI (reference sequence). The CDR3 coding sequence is TGTGCCAGCAGTTATCAGGGGCAAGAGACCCAGTACTTC. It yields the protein CASSYQGQETQYF.

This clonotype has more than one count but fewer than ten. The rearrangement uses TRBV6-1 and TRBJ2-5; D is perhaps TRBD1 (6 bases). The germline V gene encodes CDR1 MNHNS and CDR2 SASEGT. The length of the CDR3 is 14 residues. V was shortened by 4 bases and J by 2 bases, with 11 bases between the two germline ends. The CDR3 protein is CASSGTGFQETQYF. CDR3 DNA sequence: TGTGCCAGCAGTGGAACAGGGTTTCAAGAGACCCAGTACTTC.

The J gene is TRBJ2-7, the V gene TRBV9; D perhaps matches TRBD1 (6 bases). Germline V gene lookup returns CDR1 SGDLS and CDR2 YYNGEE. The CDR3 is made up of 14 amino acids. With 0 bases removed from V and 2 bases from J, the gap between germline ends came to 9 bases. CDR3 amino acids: CASSVEGVTYEQYF. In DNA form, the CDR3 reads TGTGCCAGCAGCGTAGAGGGGGTAACCTACGAGCAGTACTTC.

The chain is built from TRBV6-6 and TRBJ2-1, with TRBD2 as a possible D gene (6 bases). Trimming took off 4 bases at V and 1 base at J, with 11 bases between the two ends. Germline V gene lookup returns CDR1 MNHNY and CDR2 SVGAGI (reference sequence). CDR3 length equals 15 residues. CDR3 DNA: TGTGCCAGCAGTTCGGGAGCCCCTTCCTACAATGAGCAGTTCTTC. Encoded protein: CASSSGAPSYNEQFF.

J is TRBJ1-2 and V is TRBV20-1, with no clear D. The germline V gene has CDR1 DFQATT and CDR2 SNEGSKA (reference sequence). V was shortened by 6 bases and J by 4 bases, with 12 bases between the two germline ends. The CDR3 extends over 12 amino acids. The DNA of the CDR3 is TGCAGTGCCTCGGACGGAATCTATGGCTACACCTTC. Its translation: CSASDGIYGYTF.

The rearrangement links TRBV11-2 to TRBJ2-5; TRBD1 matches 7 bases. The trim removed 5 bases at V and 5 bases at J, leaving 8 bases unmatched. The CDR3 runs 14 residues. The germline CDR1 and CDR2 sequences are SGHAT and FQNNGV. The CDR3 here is CASSAWDSMETQYF. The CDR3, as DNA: TGTGCCAGCAGCGCCTGGGACAGTATGGAGACCCAGTACTTC.

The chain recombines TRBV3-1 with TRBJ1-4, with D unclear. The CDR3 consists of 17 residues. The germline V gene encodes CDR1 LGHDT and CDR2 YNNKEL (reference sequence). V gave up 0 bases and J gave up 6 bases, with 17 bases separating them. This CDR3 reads CASSQDGWRGSDEKLFF. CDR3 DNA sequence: TGTGCCAGCAGCCAAGATGGTTGGCGGGGATCGGATGAAAAACTGTTTTTT. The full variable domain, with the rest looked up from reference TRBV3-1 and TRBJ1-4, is DTAVSQTPKYLVTQMGNDKSIKCEQNLGHDTMYWYKQDSKKFLKIMFSYNNKELIINETVPNRFSPKSPDKAHLNLHINSLELGDSAVYFCASSQDGWRGSDEKLFFGSGTQLSVL.

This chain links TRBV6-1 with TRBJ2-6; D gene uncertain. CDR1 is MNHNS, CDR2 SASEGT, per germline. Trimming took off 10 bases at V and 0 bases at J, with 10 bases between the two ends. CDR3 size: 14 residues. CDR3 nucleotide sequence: TGTGCCATCAACAGTTACTCTGGGGCCAACGTCCTGACTTTC. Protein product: CAINSYSGANVLTF.

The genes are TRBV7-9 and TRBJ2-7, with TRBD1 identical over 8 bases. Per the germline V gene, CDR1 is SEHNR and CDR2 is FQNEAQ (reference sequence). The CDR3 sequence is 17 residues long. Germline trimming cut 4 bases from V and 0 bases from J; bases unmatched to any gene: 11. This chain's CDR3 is CASSSIGQGTSSYEQYF. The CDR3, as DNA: TGTGCCAGCAGCTCGATTGGACAGGGTACAAGCTCCTACGAGCAGTACTTC. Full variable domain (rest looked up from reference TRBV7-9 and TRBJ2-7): DTGVSQNPRHKITKRGQNVTFRCDPISEHNRLYWYRQTLGQGPEFLTYFQNEAQLEKSRLLSDRFSAERPKGSFSTLEIQRTEQGDSAMYLCASSSIGQGTSSYEQYFGPGTRLTVT.

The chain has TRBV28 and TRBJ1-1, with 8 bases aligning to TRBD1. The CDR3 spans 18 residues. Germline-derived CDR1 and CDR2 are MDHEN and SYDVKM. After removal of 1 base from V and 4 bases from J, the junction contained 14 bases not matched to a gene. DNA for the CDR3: TGTGCCAGCAGTTTATTTTCAATCAAAAGGGACAGGCCCACTGAAGCTTTCTTT. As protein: CASSLFSIKRDRPTEAFF.

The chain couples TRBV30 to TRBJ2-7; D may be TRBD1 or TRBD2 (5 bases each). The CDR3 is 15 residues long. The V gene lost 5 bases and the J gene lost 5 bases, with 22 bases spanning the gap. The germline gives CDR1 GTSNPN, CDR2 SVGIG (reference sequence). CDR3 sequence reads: CAWENNRDRVNEQYF. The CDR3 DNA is TGTGCCTGGGAAAATAACCGGGACCGAGTTAACGAGCAGTACTTC.

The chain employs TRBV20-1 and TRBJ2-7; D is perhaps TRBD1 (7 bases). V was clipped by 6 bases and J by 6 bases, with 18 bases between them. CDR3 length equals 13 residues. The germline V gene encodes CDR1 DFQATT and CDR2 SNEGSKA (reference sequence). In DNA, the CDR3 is TGCAGTGCCACAGGGGAGGCCACGGGCGAGCAGTACTTC. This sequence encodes CSATGEATGEQYF.

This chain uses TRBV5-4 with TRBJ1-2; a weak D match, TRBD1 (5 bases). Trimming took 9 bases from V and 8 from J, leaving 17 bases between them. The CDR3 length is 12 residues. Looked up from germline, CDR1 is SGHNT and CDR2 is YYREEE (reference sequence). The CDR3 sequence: CATPGGLDGYTF. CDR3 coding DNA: TGTGCCACCCCCGGGGGTTTAGACGGCTACACCTTC.